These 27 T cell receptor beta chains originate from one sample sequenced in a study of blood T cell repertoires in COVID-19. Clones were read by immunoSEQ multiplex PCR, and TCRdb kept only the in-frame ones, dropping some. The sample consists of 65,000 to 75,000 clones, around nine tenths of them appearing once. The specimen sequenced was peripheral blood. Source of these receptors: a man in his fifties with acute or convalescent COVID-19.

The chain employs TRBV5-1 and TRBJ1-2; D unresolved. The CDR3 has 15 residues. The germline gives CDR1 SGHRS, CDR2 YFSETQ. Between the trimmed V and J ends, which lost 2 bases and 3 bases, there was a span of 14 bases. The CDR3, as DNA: TGCGCCAGCAGCTTCAGCTCGGGGAGGGACTATGGCTACACCTTC. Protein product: CASSFSSGRDYGYTF. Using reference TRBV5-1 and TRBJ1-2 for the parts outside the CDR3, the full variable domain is KAGVTQTPRYLIKTRGQQVTLSCSPISGHRSVSWYQQTPGQGLQFLFEYFSETQRNKGNFPGRFSGRQFSNSRSEMNVSTLELGDSALYLCASSFSSGRDYGYTFGSGTRLTVV.

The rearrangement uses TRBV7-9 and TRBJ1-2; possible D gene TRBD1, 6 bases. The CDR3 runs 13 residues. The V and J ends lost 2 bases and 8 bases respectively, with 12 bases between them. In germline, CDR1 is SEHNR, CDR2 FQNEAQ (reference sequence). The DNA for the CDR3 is TGTGCCAGCAGCTTAAAACAGGGTTGGGGCTACACCTTC. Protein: CASSLKQGWGYTF.

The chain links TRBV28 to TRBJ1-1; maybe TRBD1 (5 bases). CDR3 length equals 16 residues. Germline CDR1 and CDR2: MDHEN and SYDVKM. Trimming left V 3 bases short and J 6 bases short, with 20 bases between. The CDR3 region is CASSFGPWEGIPEAFF. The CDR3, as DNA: TGTGCCAGCAGTTTCGGTCCTTGGGAGGGGATCCCTGAAGCTTTCTTT. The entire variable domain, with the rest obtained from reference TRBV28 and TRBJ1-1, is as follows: DVKVTQSSRYLVKRTGEKVFLECVQDMDHENMFWYRQDPGLGLRLIYFSYDVKMKEKGDIPEGYSVSREKKERFSLILESASTNQTSMYLCASSFGPWEGIPEAFFGQGTRLTVV.

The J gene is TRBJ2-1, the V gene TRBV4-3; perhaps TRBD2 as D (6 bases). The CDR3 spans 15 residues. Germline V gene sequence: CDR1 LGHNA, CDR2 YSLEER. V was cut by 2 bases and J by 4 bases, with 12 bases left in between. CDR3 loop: CASSQNVGGYNEQFF. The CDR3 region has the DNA TGCGCCAGCAGCCAAAATGTCGGGGGTTACAATGAGCAGTTCTTC.

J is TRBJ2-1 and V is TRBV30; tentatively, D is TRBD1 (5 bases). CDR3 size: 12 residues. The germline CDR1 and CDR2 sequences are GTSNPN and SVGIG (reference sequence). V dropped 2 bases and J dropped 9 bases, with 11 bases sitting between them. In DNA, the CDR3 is TGTGCCTGGAGTTCACAGGCGGCTGAGCAGTTCTTC. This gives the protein CAWSSQAAEQFF.

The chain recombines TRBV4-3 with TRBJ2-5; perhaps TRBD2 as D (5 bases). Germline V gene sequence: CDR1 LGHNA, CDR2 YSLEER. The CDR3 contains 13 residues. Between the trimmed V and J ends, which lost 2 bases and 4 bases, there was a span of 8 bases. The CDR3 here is CASSQSEGETQYF. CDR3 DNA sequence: TGCGCCAGCAGCCAAAGTGAGGGAGAGACCCAGTACTTC.

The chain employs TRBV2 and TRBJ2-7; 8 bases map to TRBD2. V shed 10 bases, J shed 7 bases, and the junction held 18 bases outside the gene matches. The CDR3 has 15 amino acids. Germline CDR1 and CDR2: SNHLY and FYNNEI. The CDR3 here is CAIPGAPGLVSEQYF. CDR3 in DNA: TGTGCCATCCCAGGAGCTCCGGGACTAGTAAGTGAGCAGTACTTC.

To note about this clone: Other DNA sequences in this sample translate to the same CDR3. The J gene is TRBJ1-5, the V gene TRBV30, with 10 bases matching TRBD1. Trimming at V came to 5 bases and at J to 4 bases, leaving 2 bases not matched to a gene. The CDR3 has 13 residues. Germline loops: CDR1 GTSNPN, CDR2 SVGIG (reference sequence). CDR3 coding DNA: TGTGCCTGGGGGGGACAGGGGAATCAGCCCCAGCATTTT. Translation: CAWGGQGNQPQHF.

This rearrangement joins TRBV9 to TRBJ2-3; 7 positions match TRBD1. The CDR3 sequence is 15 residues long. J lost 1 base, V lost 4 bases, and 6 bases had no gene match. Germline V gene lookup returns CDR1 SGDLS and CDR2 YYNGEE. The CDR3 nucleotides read TGTGCCAGCAGCTCTCAGACAGGGCGCACAGATACGCAGTATTTT. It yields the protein CASSSQTGRTDTQYF.

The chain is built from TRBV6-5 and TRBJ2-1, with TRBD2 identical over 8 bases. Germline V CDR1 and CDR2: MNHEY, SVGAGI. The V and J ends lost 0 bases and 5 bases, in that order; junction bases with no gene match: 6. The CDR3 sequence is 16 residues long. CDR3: CASSYSPAGVNNEQFF. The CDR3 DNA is TGTGCCAGCAGTTACTCGCCAGCGGGAGTAAACAATGAGCAGTTCTTC.

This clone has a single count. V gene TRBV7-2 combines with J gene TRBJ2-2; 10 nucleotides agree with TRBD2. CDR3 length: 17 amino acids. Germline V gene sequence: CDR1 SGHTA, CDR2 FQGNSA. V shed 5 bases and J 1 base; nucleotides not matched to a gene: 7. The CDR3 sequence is CASSPTLAGVNTGELFF. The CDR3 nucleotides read TGTGCCAGCAGCCCGACTCTAGCGGGGGTGAACACCGGGGAGCTGTTTTTT.

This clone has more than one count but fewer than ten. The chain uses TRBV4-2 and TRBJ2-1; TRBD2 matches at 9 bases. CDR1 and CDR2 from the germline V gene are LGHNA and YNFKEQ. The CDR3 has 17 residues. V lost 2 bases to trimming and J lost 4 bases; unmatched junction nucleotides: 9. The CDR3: CASSQSGSSGKYNEQFF. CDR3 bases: TGTGCCAGCAGCCAAAGCGGGTCTAGCGGGAAGTACAATGAGCAGTTCTTC.

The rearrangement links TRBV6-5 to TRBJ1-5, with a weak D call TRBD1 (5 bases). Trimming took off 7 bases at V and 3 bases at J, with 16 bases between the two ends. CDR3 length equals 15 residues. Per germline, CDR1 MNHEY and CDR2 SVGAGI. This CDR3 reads CASTPGGGDNQPQHF. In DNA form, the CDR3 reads TGTGCCAGCACCCCCGGGGGTGGGGACAATCAGCCCCAGCATTTT.

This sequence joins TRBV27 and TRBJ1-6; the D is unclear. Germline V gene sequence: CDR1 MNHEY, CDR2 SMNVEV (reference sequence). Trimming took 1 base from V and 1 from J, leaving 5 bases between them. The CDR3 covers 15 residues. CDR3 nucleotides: TGTGCCAGCAGTTTATTCGTTTCCTATAATTCACCCCTCCACTTT. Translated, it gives CASSLFVSYNSPLHF.

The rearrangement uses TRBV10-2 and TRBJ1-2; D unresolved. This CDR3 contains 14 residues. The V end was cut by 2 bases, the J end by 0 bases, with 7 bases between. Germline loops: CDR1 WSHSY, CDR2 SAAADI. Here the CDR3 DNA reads TGCGCCAGCAGTGAGGGGCCAGCTAACTATGGCTACACCTTC. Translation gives CASSEGPANYGYTF.

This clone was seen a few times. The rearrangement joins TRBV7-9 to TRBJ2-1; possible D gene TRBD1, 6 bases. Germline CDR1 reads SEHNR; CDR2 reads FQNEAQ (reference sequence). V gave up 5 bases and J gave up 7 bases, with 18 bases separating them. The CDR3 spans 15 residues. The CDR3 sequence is CASSKDSNFVNEQFF. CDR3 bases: TGTGCCAGCAGCAAGGACAGTAACTTTGTGAATGAGCAGTTCTTC.

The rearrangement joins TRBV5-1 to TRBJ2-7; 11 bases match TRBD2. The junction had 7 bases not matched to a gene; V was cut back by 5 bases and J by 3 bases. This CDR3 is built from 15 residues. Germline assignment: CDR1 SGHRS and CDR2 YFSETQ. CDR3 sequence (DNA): TGCGCCAGCAGTCCGATGGGGACTAGCGGCTACGAGCAGTACTTC. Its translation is CASSPMGTSGYEQYF.

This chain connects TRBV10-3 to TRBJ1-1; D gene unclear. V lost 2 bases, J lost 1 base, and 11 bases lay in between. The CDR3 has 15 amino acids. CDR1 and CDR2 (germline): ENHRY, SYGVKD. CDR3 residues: CAISEKSAGNTEAFF. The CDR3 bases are TGTGCCATCAGTGAGAAGTCCGCAGGGAACACTGAAGCTTTCTTT.

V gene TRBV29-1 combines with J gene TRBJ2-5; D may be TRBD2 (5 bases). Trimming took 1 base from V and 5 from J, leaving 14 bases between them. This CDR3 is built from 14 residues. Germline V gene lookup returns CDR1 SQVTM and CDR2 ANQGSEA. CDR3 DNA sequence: TGCAGCGTTGAAGGACGGGATGATTCGGAGACCCAGTACTTC. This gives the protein CSVEGRDDSETQYF.

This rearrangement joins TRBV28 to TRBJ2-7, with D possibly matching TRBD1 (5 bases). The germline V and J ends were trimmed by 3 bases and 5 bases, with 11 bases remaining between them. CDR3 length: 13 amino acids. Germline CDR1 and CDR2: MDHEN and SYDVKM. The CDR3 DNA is TGTGCCAGCAGTTTGGAAGGGGTCGACGAGCAGTACGTC. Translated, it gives CASSLEGVDEQYV.

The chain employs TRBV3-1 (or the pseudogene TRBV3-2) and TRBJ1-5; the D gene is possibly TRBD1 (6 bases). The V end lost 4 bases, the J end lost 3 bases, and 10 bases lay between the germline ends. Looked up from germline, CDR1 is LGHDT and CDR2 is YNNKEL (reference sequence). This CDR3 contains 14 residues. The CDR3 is CASSRGDTNQPQHF. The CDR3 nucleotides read TGTGCCAGCAGCCGAGGGGACACCAATCAGCCCCAGCATTTT.

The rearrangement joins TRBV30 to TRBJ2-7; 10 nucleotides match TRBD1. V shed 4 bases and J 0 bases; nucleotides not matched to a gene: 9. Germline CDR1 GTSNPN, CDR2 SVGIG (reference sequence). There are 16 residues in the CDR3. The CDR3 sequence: CAWNGQGGGSSYEQYF. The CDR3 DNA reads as TGTGCCTGGAATGGACAGGGGGGGGGTTCCTCCTACGAGCAGTACTTC.

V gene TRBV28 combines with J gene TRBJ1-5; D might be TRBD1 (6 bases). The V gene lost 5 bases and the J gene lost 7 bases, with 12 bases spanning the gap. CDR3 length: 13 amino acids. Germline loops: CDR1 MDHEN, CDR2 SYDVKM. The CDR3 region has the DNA TGTGCCAGCAGTGGAAATCAGGGGCAGCCCCAGCATTTT. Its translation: CASSGNQGQPQHF.

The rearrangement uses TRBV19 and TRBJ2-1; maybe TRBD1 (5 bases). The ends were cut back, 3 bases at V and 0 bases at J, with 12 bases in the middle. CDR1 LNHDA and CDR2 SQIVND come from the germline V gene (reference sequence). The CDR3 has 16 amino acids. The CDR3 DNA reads TGTGCCAGTAGTATTTCGCGACAGAGCTCCTACAATGAGCAGTTCTTC. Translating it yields CASSISRQSSYNEQFF.

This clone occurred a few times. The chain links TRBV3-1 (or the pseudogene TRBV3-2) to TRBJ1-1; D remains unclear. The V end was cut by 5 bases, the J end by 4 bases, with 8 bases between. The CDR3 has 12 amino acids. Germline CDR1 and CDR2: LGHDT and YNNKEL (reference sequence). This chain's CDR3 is CASSASITEAFF. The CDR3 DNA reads TGTGCCAGCAGCGCCTCTATCACTGAAGCTTTCTTT.

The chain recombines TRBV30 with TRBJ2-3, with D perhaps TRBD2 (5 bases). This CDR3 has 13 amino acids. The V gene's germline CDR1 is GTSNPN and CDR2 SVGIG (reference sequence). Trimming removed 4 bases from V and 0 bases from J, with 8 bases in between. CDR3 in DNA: TGTGCCTGGACCGGGATTAGCACAGATACGCAGTATTTT. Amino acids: CAWTGISTDTQYF.

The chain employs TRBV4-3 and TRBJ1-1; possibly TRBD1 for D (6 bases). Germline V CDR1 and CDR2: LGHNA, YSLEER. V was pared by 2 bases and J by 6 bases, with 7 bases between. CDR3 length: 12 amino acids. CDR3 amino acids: CASSQRTAEAFF. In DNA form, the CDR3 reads TGCGCCAGCAGCCAAAGGACAGCTGAAGCTTTCTTT.